The 12 T cell receptor beta chains below were found in one sample sequenced in a study of spatial heterogeneity in lung cancer. As to time point: blood at routine non-recurrence follow-up after resection. TCRdb used MiXCR to reprocess the 5' RACE reads, holding one entry per CDR3 protein. This sample has 40,000 to 45,000 distinct CDR3 sequences, with 22% found just once. The source material was PBMCs, sampled at follow-up. These receptors all stem from a female donor with early-stage non-small cell lung cancer.

Details on this clonotype: One junction end disagrees with the germline gene, perhaps due to a read error. This rearrangement joins TRBV2 to TRBJ1-6; no clear D. Germline assignment: CDR1 SNHLY and CDR2 FYNNEI. The CDR3 contains 14 residues. The CDR3 region is CAGSVIAGNSPLHF. CDR3 sequence (DNA): TGTGCCGGCAGTGTTATTGCGGGGAATTCACCCCTCCACTTT.

J is TRBJ1-1 and V is TRBV7-8; the D is unclear. The CDR3 sequence is 13 residues long. CDR1 is SGHVS and CDR2 is FQNEAQ in the germline V gene. Between the trimmed V and J ends, which lost 8 bases and 8 bases, there was a span of 18 bases. DNA of the CDR3: TGTGCCAGCTTTTTAAATGCGGAAGGGGAAGCTTTCTTT. Its protein product is CASFLNAEGEAFF.

This clonotype was picked up a small number of times. V gene TRBV6-5 combines with J gene TRBJ1-1; D might be TRBD1 (5 bases). V was trimmed by 0 bases and J by 1 base, leaving 9 bases between them. Germline lookup yields CDR1 MNHEY and CDR2 SVGAGI. The CDR3 sequence is 15 residues long. CDR3: CASSYSGTGNTEAFF. In DNA, the CDR3 is TGTGCCAGCAGTTACTCCGGGACGGGGAACACTGAAGCTTTCTTT.

This clonotype is a singleton in its sample. The chain uses TRBV2 and TRBJ2-3; the D is unclear. The length of the CDR3 is 18 residues. CDR1 and CDR2 (germline): SNHLY, FYNNEI. Trimming took 1 base from V and 0 from J, leaving 17 bases between them. The CDR3 sequence: CASSEGPGRRSSTDTQYF. As DNA, the CDR3 is TGTGCCAGCAGTGAAGGCCCCGGACGGCGCAGTAGCACAGATACGCAGTATTTT.

In this sample, this clonotype turned up many times. CDR3 protein: CASSLEIGTNYGYTF. DNA for the CDR3: TGCGCCAGCAGCTTGGAGATAGGAACTAACTATGGCTACACCTTC. This chain uses TRBV5-1 with TRBJ1-2; no definite D call. Looked up from germline, CDR1 is SGHRS and CDR2 is YFSETQ. The CDR3 extends over 15 amino acids. Trimming removed 0 bases at V and 0 bases at J, with 9 bases between.

The chain carries TRBV5-1 and TRBJ1-5; 9 nucleotides match TRBD1. The CDR3 runs 15 residues. Trimming removed 0 bases from V and 4 bases from J; junction bases left unmatched: 2. Germline CDR1 SGHRS, CDR2 YFSETQ. This CDR3 reads CASSLEGTGNQPQHF. Here the CDR3 DNA reads TGCGCCAGCAGCTTGGAGGGGACAGGGAATCAGCCCCAGCATTTT.

The CDR3 loop is CASSSGAGTDTQYF. CDR3 in DNA: TGCGCCAGCAGCTCAGGGGCGGGAACAGATACGCAGTATTTT. This chain connects TRBV5-1 to TRBJ2-3; possibly TRBD1 or TRBD2 for D (6 bases each). Germline CDR1 SGHRS, CDR2 YFSETQ. The CDR3 runs to 14 residues. V was pared by 3 bases and J by 3 bases, with 11 bases between.

V usage is TRBV20-1 and J usage is TRBJ1-1; a possible D gene is TRBD1 (6 bases). Germline-derived CDR1 and CDR2 are DFQATT and SNEGSKA (reference sequence). The V end was cut by 6 bases, the J end by 7 bases, with 15 bases between. This CDR3 has 12 amino acids. CDR3 amino acids: CSAPRTDSEAFF. CDR3 coding DNA: TGCAGTGCACCCCGGACAGACAGTGAAGCTTTCTTT.

V is TRBV6-2 or TRBV6-3 and J is TRBJ2-5; D not certain. CDR1 is MNHEY, CDR2 SVGEGT, per germline. The CDR3 runs to 12 residues. V was cut by 7 bases and J by 1 base, with 7 bases left in between. CDR3 loop: CASTNTQETQYF. The CDR3 nucleotides read TGTGCCAGCACTAACACCCAAGAGACCCAGTACTTC.

Ten or more counts support this clonotype. The V gene is TRBV7-3, the J gene TRBJ1-1; no definite D call. Trimming cost V 5 bases and J 0 bases, with 16 bases left between them. Germline values: CDR1 SGHTA, CDR2 FQGTGA. The CDR3 contains 16 residues. CDR3 in amino acids: CASSAAPIAVNTEAFF. In nucleotides, the CDR3 is TGTGCCAGCAGCGCCGCCCCTATTGCAGTGAACACTGAAGCTTTCTTT.

There are many counts of this clonotype. The CDR3 region is CASSYRGPSQETQYF. CDR3 bases: TGTGCCAGCAGTTACCGAGGACCTAGCCAAGAGACCCAGTACTTC. The chain is built from TRBV6-5 and TRBJ2-5, with unresolved D. CDR1 is MNHEY and CDR2 is SVGAGI in the germline V gene. The CDR3 runs to 15 residues. V lost 2 bases and J 1 base, leaving 11 bases between the germline ends.

This clonotype was counted ten times or more. The rearrangement uses TRBV7-3 and TRBJ2-1; D might be TRBD1 (5 bases). In germline, CDR1 is SGHTA, CDR2 FQGTGA. This CDR3 has 13 amino acids. V was trimmed by 5 bases and J by 4 bases, leaving 9 bases between them. This CDR3 is CASSPRAYNEQFF. Here the CDR3 DNA reads TGTGCCAGCAGCCCCAGGGCTTACAATGAGCAGTTCTTC.